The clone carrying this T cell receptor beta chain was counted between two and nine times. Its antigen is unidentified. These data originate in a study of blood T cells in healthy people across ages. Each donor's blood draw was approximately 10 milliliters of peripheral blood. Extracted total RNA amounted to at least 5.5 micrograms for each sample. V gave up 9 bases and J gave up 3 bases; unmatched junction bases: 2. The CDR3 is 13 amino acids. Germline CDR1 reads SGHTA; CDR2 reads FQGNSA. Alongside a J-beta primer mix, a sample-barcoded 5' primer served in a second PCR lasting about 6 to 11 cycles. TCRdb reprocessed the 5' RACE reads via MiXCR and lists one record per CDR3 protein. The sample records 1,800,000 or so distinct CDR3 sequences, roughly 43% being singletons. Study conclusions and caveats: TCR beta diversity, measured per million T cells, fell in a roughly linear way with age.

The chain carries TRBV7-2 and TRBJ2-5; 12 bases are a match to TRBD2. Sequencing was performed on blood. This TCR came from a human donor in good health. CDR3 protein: CASASGGEETQYF. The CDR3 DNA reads TGTGCCAGTGCTAGCGGGGGGGAAGAGACCCAGTACTTC. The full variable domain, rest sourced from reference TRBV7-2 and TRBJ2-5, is GAGVSQSPSNKVTEKGKDVELRCDPISGHTALYWYRQSLGQGLEFLIYFQGNSAPDKSGLPSDRFSAERTGGSVSTLTIQRTQQEDSAVYLCASASGGEETQYFGPGTRLLVL.